This record covers a single T cell receptor beta chain. Its antigen is not known. The sample is drawn from a study of T-cell reconstitution after alpha-beta-depleted transplantation in children. A library of TCRbeta sequences, prepared with unique molecular identifiers, was generated. TCRdb fed the PCR reads into MiXCR, producing one record per CDR3 protein. Found here are some 80,000 distinct CDR3 sequences, around 18% of them singletons; the top ten hold about half. Study-wide points: Newly made T cells mostly supplied T-cell counts and diversity one year after transplant. Expanded graft clones numbering several hundred reportedly gave rise to alpha-beta T cells about two months after transplant.

The source was PBMCs, mostly from graft donor cells, collected 360 days after TCRalphabeta/CD19-depleted stem cell transplant. The clonotype originates from a male patient between 2 and 15 years old who had a stem cell transplant for acute lymphoblastic leukemia, so the T cells may come from the graft donor.

CDR3 in amino acids: CASSFAGLAGVRSYNEQFF. The CDR3 nucleotides are TGTGCCAGCAGCTTTGCGGGACTAGCGGGAGTAAGGTCCTACAATGAGCAGTTCTTC. V and J are TRBV11-1 and TRBJ2-1; 14 nucleotides line up with TRBD2. The J segment lost 1 base and the V segment lost 3 bases, leaving 8 bases of the junction unmatched. Germline V gene data show CDR1 as SGHAT and CDR2 as FQDESV (reference sequence). The CDR3 loop spans 19 amino acids.